Listed below are T cell receptor beta chains from one sample, sequenced in a study of technical replicates of blood from a few donors. The repertoire was sequenced with immunoSEQ multiplex PCR; TCRdb's copy has only in-frame clones and lacks some. The table shows almost 85,000 clones, with about 97% occurring only once. Source material: T cells isolated from PBMCs. The source is a human donor in good health. The CDR3 runs from the conserved cysteine through the conserved F or W. A D gene is named only where the DNA matches it firmly. Size values are once, few and many counts, or a class for expanded clones, and some rows have none.

abundance	d_gene	v_gene	j_gene	CDR3nt	CDR3aa
NA	TRBD2	TRBV2	TRBJ2-7	TGTGCCAGCAGTGAAGCGCGACTAGCGGGAGGGATTGGCTACGAGCAGTACTTC	CASSEARLAGGIGYEQYF
NA	NA	TRBV7-2	TRBJ2-7	TGTGCCAGCAGCTTAGGAGGGCAGGCGGGAAACTACGAGCAGTACTTC	CASSLGGQAGNYEQYF
NA	NA	TRBV10-3	TRBJ2-3	TGTGCCATCAGTGAGTCTCAGGGCCCGTTCACGGATACGCAGTATTTT	CAISESQGPFTDTQYF
once	NA	TRBV7-8	TRBJ2-7	TGTGCCAGCAGCTTAGAAGGGGGAAGTAGGGTCGTCGAGCAGTACTTC	CASSLEGGSRVVEQYF
once	NA	TRBV20-1	TRBJ2-1	TGCAGTGCCGCGTCCTACAATGAGCAGTTCTTC	CSAASYNEQFF
NA	TRBD2	TRBV5-1	TRBJ2-7	TGCGCCAGCAGCGTCGGGACTAGCGGGATGAGCTCCTACGAGCAGTACTTC	CASSVGTSGMSSYEQYF
NA	NA	TRBV28	TRBJ2-2	TGTGCCAACAGGGACATTCACACCGGGGAGCTGTTTTTT	CANRDIHTGELFF
NA	TRBD1	TRBV28	TRBJ1-5	TGTGCCAGCAGTCCCGACAGGGCGATTAATCAGCCCCAGCATTTT	CASSPDRAINQPQHF
NA	TRBD1	TRBV7-9	TRBJ2-7	TGTGCCAGCAGCTTATTAGATCGGGGACAGACCTACGAGCAGTACTTC	CASSLLDRGQTYEQYF
NA	NA	TRBV21-1	TRBJ1-2	TGTGCCAGCAGCAAACCGGGGGACGGATACTATGGCTACACCTTC	CASSKPGDGYYGYTF
NA	NA	TRBV7-6	TRBJ2-5	TGTGCCAGCAGCTTGTCATACCAAGAGACCCAGTACTTC	CASSLSYQETQYF
NA	TRBD1	TRBV10-3	TRBJ1-5	TGTGCCATCAGTCGCGGGACAGGGCGCAATCAGCCCCAGCATTTT	CAISRGTGRNQPQHF
NA	NA	TRBV30	TRBJ2-3	TGTGCCTGGGCACCGGGGGATACGCAGTATTTT	CAWAPGDTQYF
NA	TRBD1	TRBV5-1	TRBJ1-2	TGCGCCAGCAGCATGGGGACAGGGGGCCTTAACTATGGCTACACCTTC	CASSMGTGGLNYGYTF